One and the same sample provided the 11 T cell receptor beta chains below, sequenced in a study of blood T cell repertoires in COVID-19. Method: immunoSEQ multiplex PCR; TCRdb's copy keeps in-frame clones and lacks some. The repertoire has fewer than 250,000 clones, around four fifths of them found once; the top ten carry 1.5% to 2%. The sample was peripheral blood. Every receptor here comes from a woman older than 75 with acute or convalescent COVID-19.

The V and J genes are TRBV19 and TRBJ2-7; 10 positions agree with TRBD2. Germline V gives CDR1 LNHDA, CDR2 SQIVND (reference sequence). The V gene end was trimmed by 5 bases and the J gene end by 2 bases; junction bases not matched to a gene: 3. The CDR3 covers 14 residues. CDR3 DNA sequence: TGTGCCAGTAGTCGGACTAGCGGACCCTACGAGCAGTACTTC. Encoded protein: CASSRTSGPYEQYF. The full variable domain, rest sourced from reference TRBV19 and TRBJ2-7, is DGGITQSPKYLFRKEGQNVTLSCEQNLNHDAMYWYRQDPGQGLRLIYYSQIVNDFQKGDIAEGYSVSREKKESFPLTVTSAQKNPTAFYLCASSRTSGPYEQYFGPGTRLTVT.

The CDR3 protein is CAWNPGRTDTQYF. The CDR3 nucleotides are TGTGCCTGGAATCCTGGGAGAACAGATACGCAGTATTTT. The chain recombines TRBV30 with TRBJ2-3, with D perhaps TRBD2 (5 bases). Per the germline V gene, CDR1 is GTSNPN and CDR2 is SVGIG (reference sequence). Trimming shortened V by 4 bases and J by 3 bases, and 11 bases separated the two germline ends. CDR3 length equals 13 residues.

This chain connects TRBV6-5 to TRBJ2-2; the D gene is possibly TRBD1 (5 bases). Germline lookup yields CDR1 MNHEY and CDR2 SVGAGI. Trimming shortened V by 3 bases and J by 2 bases, and 10 bases separated the two germline ends. The CDR3 contains 15 residues. The CDR3 nucleotides read TGTGCCAGCAGTTATCAGCAGGGAAACACCGGGGAGCTGTTTTTT. Its translation is CASSYQQGNTGELFF.

As concerns this clone: The same CDR3 is also encoded by other DNA sequences in this sample. V and J are TRBV4-1 and TRBJ2-1, with TRBD2 matching 11 bases. Germline CDR1 is MGHRA and CDR2 is YSYEKL. This CDR3 is built from 17 residues. J lost 8 bases, V lost 0 bases, and 9 bases had no gene match. The CDR3 reads CASSQESLAGAEYEQFF. The CDR3, as DNA: TGCGCCAGCAGCCAAGAATCACTAGCGGGAGCTGAGTATGAGCAGTTCTTC.

This clone was seen only a few times. The CDR3 nucleotides are TGTGCCAGCAGCTCCTCGGGGACAGACTTGGATACGCAGTATTTT. Encoded protein: CASSSSGTDLDTQYF. This sequence joins TRBV7-3 and TRBJ2-3, with 7 bases that match TRBD1. CDR3 length: 15 residues. CDR1 SGHTA and CDR2 FQGTGA come from the germline V gene. V was pared by 4 bases and J by 6 bases, with 10 bases of the junction left unmatched.

CDR3 loop: CASSLGSGQRDTQYF. CDR3 sequence (DNA): TGTGCCAGCAGCTTAGGGTCTGGACAGAGAGATACGCAGTATTTT. V gene TRBV7-2 combines with J gene TRBJ2-3, with D perhaps TRBD1 (6 bases). Germline CDR1 is SGHTA and CDR2 is FQGNSA. Trimming took off 1 base at V and 5 bases at J, with 13 bases between the two ends. The CDR3 is 15 residues long.

The chain uses TRBV7-9 and TRBJ2-3; D is ambiguous. The germline V and J ends were trimmed by 3 bases and 6 bases, with 10 bases remaining between them. Looked up from germline, CDR1 is SEHNR and CDR2 is FQNEAQ (reference sequence). The CDR3 is made up of 13 amino acids. The CDR3 protein is CASSFRLGDTQYF. CDR3 sequence (DNA): TGTGCCAGCAGCTTTCGTCTCGGTGATACGCAGTATTTT.

The chain carries TRBV11-3 and TRBJ2-2; D is perhaps TRBD1 (6 bases). Trimming took 4 bases from V and 4 from J, leaving 7 bases between them. CDR3 size: 13 residues. The V gene's germline CDR1 is SGHNT and CDR2 YENEEA. The CDR3 nucleotides are TGTGCCAGCAGCTCGACAGGCACCGGGGAGCTGTTTTTT. Its protein product is CASSSTGTGELFF.

CDR3 nucleotide sequence: TGTGCCAGCAGTGTCGGACAGGGGAGGCAGTACTTC. Translation: CASSVGQGRQYF. The chain recombines TRBV12-3 or TRBV12-4 with TRBJ2-7; 9 bases align to TRBD1. V lost 5 bases, J lost 9 bases, and 5 bases stayed unmatched. This CDR3 has 12 residues.

This clone was observed a handful of times. The chain employs TRBV7-2 and TRBJ2-7, with D tentatively TRBD1 (5 bases). From germline, CDR1 is SGHTA and CDR2 FQGNSA. The CDR3 loop spans 13 amino acids. Trimming stripped 3 bases from V and 6 bases from J, with 12 bases between. As DNA, the CDR3 is TGTGCCAGCAGCTTGCACCAGGGTACCGAGCAGTACTTC. Protein sequence: CASSLHQGTEQYF.

V gene TRBV7-9 combines with J gene TRBJ1-1; 9 positions agree with TRBD1. Germline V gives CDR1 SEHNR, CDR2 FQNEAQ (reference sequence). The V gene end was trimmed by 7 bases and the J gene end by 1 base; junction bases not matched to a gene: 4. The CDR3 extends over 14 amino acids. The CDR3: CASNLDRGNTEAFF. Written as DNA, the CDR3 is TGTGCCAGCAATTTGGACAGGGGGAACACTGAAGCTTTCTTT.